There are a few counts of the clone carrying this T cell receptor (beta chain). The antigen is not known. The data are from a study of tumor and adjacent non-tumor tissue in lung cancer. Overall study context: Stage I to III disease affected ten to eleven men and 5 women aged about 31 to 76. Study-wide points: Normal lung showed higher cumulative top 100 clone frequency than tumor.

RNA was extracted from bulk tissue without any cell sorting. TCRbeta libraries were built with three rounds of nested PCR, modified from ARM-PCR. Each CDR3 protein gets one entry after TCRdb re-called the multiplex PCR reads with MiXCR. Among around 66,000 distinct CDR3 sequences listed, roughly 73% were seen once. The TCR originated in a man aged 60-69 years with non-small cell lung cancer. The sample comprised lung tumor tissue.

CDR3 in amino acids: CASSLSGKRGEQFF. The CDR3 DNA is TGTGCCAGCAGTTTAAGCGGTAAAAGGGGTGAGCAGTTCTTC. The rearrangement uses TRBV12-3 or TRBV12-4 and TRBJ2-1; D might be TRBD1 or TRBD2, each matching 5 bases. This CDR3 has 14 amino acids. V was cut by 2 bases and J by 9 bases, with 14 bases left in between.